The source of this T cell receptor (beta chain) is a study of regulatory T cells in long-lasting Graves disease. The study's findings and limits: Samples came from peripheral blood alone, without thyroid tissue. Sharing of public clonotypes was greater in persistent patients (around 3,000) than in new patients (approximately 940).

The time point here: persistent/refractory GD, antithyroid drugs over 5 years with positive TRAb. After RNA was extracted from PBMCs, the TCR library was made from it. Staff took approximately 10 milliliters of peripheral blood and put it into EDTA tubes. This clonotype was found many times. Antigen unknown. Arm-PCR with iRepertoire HTBI primers amplified the CDR3 regions for these TCR beta libraries. Per the study methods: The identification of approximately 62 TRBV and approximately 15 TRBJ segments was made across samples. Via MiXCR, TCRdb re-called the multiplex PCR reads, giving one row per CDR3 protein. The V and J calls shown here were made by TCRdb, not taken from the authors' results. This sample carries 420,000 or so distinct CDR3 sequences, around 24% of them seen once, and the ten largest clones take 26%. Germline lookup yields CDR1 MNHEY and CDR2 SVGAGI. The CDR3 consists of 15 residues. The J segment lost 8 bases and the V segment lost 4 bases, leaving 7 bases of the junction unmatched.

The specimen comprised peripheral blood mononuclear cells (PBMCs), sampled when the disease was refractory, from a patient treated with antithyroid drugs. The chain employs TRBV6-5 and TRBJ1-4; the match to TRBD1 covers 10 bases. The receptor comes from a female donor with Graves disease. The CDR3 coding sequence is TGTGCCAGCAGTTCAGGGACAGGGGCAGGGGAAAAACTGTTTTTT. Amino acids: CASSSGTGAGEKLFF.